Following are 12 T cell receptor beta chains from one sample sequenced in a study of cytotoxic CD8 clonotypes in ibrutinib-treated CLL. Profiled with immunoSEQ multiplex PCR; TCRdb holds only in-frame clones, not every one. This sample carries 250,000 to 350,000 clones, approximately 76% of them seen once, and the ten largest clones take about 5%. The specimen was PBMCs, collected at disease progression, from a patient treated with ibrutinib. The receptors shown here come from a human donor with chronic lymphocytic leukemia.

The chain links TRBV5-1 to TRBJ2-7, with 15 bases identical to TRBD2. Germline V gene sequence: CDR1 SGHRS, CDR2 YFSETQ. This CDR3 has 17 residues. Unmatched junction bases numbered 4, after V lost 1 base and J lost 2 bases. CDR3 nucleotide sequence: TGCGCCAGCAGCTTGACGGGACTAGCGGGGGGTACCTACGAGCAGTACTTC. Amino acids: CASSLTGLAGGTYEQYF. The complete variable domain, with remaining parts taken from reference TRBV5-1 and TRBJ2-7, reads KAGVTQTPRYLIKTRGQQVTLSCSPISGHRSVSWYQQTPGQGLQFLFEYFSETQRNKGNFPGRFSGRQFSNSRSEMNVSTLELGDSALYLCASSLTGLAGGTYEQYFGPGTRLTVT.

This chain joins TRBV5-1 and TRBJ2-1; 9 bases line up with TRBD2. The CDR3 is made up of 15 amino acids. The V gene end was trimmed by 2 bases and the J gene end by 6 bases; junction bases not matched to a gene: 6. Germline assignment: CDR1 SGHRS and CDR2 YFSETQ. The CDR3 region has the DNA TGCGCCAGCAGCTTTGTATTAGCGGGAGCCAATGAGCAGTTCTTC. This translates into CASSFVLAGANEQFF.

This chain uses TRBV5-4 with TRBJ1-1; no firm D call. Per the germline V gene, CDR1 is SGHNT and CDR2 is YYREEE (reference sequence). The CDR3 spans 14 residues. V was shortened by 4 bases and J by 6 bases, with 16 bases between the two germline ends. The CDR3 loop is CASSIRQVGAEAFF. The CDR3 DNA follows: TGTGCCAGCAGCATCAGGCAGGTAGGCGCTGAAGCTTTCTTT.

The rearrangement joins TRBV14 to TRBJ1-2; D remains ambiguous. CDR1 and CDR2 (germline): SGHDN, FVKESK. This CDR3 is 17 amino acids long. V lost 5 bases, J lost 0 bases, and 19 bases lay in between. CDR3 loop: CASSGRLRARSNYGYTF. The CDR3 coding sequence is TGTGCCAGCAGCGGACGCCTGCGGGCCCGCTCTAACTATGGCTACACCTTC.

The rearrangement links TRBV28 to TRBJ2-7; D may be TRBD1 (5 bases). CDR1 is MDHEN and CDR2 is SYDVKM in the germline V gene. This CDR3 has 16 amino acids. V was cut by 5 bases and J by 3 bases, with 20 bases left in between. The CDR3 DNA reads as TGTGCCAGCAGTGGGCTTGAAGGGGCGCGAGTCTACGAGCAGTACTTC. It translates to CASSGLEGARVYEQYF. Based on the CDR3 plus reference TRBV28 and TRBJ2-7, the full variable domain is DVKVTQSSRYLVKRTGEKVFLECVQDMDHENMFWYRQDPGLGLRLIYFSYDVKMKEKGDIPEGYSVSREKKERFSLILESASTNQTSMYLCASSGLEGARVYEQYFGPGTRLTVT.

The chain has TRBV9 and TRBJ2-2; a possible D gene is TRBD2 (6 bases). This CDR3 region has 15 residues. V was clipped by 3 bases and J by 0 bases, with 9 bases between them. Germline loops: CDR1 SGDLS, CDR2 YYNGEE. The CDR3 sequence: CASSEAGANTGELFF. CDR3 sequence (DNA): TGTGCCAGCAGCGAAGCGGGCGCGAACACCGGGGAGCTGTTTTTT.

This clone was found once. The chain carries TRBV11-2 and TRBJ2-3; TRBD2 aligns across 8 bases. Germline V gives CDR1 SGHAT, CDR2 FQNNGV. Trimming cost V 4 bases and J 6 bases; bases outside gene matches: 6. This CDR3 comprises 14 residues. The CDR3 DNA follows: TGTGCCAGCAGCTCCGGACTAGCAGCGGATACGCAGTATTTT. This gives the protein CASSSGLAADTQYF.

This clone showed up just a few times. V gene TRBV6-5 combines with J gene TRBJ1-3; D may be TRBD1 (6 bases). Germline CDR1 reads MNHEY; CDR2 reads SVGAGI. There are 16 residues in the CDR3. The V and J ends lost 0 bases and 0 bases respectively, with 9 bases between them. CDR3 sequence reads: CASSYSGGHSGNTIYF. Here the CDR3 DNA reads TGTGCCAGCAGTTACTCCGGGGGGCACTCTGGAAACACCATATATTTT.

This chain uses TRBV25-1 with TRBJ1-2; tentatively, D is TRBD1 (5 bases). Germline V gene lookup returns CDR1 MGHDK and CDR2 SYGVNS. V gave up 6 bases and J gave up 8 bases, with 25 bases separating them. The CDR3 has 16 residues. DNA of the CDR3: TGTGCCAGCAGATCCATTGGGGGATCTCTTTCGGAGGGCTACACCTTC. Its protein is CASRSIGGSLSEGYTF.

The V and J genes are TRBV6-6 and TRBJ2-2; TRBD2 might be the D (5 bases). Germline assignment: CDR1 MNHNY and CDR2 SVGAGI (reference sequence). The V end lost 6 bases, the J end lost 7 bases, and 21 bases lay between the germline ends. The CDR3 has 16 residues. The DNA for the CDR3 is TGTGCCAGCAGACAGACATCCCGGTTCGAGGGCGGGGAGCTGTTTTTT. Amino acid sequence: CASRQTSRFEGGELFF.

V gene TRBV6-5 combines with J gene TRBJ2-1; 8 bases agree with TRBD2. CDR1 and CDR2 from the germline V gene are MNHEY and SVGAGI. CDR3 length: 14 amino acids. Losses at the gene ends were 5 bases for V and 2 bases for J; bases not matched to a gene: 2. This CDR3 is CASSGAGAYNEQFF. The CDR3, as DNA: TGTGCCAGCAGTGGAGCGGGGGCCTACAATGAGCAGTTCTTC.

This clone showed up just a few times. Here the CDR3 DNA reads TGTGCCATTGCGGGGGGCCGGTCCCCGTACTTC. Its protein product is CAIAGGRSPYF. The chain links TRBV2 to TRBJ2-5; TRBD2 aligns across 8 bases. J gave up 13 bases and V 10 bases, and 11 bases lay outside the gene matches. The germline gives CDR1 SNHLY, CDR2 FYNNEI. The CDR3 is 11 residues long.